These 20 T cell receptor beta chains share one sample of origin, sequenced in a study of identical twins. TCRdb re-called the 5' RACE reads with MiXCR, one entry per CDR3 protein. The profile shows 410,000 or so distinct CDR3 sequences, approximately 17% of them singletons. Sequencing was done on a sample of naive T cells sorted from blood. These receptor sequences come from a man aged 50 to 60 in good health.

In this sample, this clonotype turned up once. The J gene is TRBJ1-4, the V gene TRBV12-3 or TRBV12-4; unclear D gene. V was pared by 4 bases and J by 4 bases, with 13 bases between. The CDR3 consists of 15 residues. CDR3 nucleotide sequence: TGTGCCAGCAGTTCTGGGAGAGATTTTAATGAAAAACTGTTTTTT. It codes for CASSSGRDFNEKLFF.

The CDR3 nucleotides are TGTGCCAGCAGCTTAGCGCTCGGCCGCGGGGGATCCAATGAGCAGTTCTTC. Amino acids: CASSLALGRGGSNEQFF. V and J are TRBV7-2 and TRBJ2-1; 7 bases are shared with TRBD2. After removal of 0 bases from V and 6 bases from J, the junction contained 11 bases not matched to a gene. Germline loops: CDR1 SGHTA, CDR2 FQGNSA. The CDR3 spans 17 residues.

The CDR3 DNA follows: TGCAGTGGGTCAGGGACAGGGTACGAGCAGTACTTC. Its protein product is CSGSGTGYEQYF. The rearrangement joins TRBV20-1 to TRBJ2-7, with 9 bases fitting TRBD1. The germline gives CDR1 DFQATT, CDR2 SNEGSKA (reference sequence). V lost 7 bases to trimming and J lost 4 bases; unmatched junction nucleotides: 5. This CDR3 is built from 12 residues.

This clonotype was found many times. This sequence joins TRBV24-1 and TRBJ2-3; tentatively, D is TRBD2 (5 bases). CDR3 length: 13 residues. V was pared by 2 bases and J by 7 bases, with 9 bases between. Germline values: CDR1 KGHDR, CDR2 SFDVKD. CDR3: CATSDSGVNTQYF. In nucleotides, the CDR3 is TGTGCCACCAGTGATTCCGGGGTGAATACGCAGTATTTT.

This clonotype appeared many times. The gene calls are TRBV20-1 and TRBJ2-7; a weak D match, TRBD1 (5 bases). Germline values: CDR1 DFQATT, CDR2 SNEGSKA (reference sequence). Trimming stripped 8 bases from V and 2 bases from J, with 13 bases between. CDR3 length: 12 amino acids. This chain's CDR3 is CSLNRIAYEQYF. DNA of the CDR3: TGCAGTTTAAACAGGATCGCCTACGAGCAGTACTTC.

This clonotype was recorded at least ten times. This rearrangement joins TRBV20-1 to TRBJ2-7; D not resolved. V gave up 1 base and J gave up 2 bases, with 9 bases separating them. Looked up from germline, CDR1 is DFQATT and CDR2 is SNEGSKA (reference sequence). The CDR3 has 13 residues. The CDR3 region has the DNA TGCAGTGCTAGAGGGGTCAAGCCCTACGAGCAGTACTTC. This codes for CSARGVKPYEQYF.

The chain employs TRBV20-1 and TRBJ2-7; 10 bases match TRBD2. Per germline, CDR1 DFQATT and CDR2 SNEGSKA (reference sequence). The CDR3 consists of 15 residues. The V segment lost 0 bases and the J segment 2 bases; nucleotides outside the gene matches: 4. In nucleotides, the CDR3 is TGCAGTGCTAGAGATAGCAGCGGGAGGGCCTACGAGCAGTACTTC. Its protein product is CSARDSSGRAYEQYF.

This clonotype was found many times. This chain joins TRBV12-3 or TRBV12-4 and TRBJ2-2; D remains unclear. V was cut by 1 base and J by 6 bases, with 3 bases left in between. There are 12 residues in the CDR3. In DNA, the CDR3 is TGTGCCAGCAGTTTAGTTGCCGGGGAGCTGTTTTTT. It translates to CASSLVAGELFF.

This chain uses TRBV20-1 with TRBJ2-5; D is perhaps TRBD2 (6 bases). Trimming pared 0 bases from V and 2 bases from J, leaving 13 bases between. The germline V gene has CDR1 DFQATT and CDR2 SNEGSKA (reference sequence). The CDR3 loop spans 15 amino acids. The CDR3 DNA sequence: TGCAGTGCTAGAGATCGGCTAGCGTGGCAAGAGACCCAGTACTTC. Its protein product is CSARDRLAWQETQYF.

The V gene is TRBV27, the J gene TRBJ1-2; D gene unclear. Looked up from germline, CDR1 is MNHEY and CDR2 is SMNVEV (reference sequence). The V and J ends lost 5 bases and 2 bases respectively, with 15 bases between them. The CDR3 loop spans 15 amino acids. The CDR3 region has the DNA TGTGCCAGCAGTCTCGGATCAGGCCCGAACTATGGCTACACCTTC. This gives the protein CASSLGSGPNYGYTF.

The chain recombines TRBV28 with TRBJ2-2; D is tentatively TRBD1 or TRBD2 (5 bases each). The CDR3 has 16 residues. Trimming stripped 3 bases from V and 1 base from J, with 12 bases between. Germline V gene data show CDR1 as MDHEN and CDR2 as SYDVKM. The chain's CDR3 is CASSFWGRLNTGELFF. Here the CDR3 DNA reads TGTGCCAGCAGTTTTTGGGGGAGACTGAACACCGGGGAGCTGTTTTTT.

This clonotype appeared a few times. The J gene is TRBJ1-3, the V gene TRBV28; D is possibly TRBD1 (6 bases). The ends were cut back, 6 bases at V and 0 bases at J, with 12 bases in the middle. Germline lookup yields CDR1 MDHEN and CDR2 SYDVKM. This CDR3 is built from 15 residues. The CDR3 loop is CASSLDRPSGNTIYF. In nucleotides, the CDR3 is TGTGCCAGCAGCCTAGACAGGCCCTCTGGAAACACCATATATTTT.

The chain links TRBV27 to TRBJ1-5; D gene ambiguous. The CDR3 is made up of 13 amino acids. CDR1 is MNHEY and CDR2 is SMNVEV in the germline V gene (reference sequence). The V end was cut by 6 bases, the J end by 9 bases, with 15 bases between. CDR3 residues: CASRGPGLGPQHF. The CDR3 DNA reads TGTGCCAGCAGAGGACCCGGACTAGGGCCCCAGCATTTT.

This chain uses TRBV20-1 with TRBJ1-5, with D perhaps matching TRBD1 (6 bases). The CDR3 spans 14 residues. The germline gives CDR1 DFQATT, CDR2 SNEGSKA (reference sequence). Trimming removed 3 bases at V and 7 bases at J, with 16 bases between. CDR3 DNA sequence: TGCAGTGCTAGCAAGGGCAGGGGAGGCCAGCCCCAGCATTTT. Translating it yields CSASKGRGGQPQHF.

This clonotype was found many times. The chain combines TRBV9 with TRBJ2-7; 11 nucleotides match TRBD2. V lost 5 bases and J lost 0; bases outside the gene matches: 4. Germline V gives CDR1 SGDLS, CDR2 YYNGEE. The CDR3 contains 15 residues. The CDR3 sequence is CASSETSGSSYEQYF. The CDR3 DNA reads TGTGCCAGCAGTGAAACTAGCGGGAGCTCCTACGAGCAGTACTTC. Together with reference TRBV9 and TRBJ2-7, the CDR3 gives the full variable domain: DSGVTQTPKHLITATGQRVTLRCSPRSGDLSVYWYQQSLDQGLQFLIQYYNGEERAKGNILERFSAQQFPDLHSELNLSSLELGDSALYFCASSETSGSSYEQYFGPGTRLTVT.

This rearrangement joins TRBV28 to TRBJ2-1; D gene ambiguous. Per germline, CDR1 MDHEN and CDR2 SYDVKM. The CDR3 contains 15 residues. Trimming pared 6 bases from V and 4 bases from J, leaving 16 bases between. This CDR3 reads CASSYDSFSYNEQFF. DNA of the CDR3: TGTGCCAGCAGCTACGACTCCTTCAGTTACAATGAGCAGTTCTTC. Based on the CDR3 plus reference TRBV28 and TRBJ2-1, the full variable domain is DVKVTQSSRYLVKRTGEKVFLECVQDMDHENMFWYRQDPGLGLRLIYFSYDVKMKEKGDIPEGYSVSREKKERFSLILESASTNQTSMYLCASSYDSFSYNEQFFGPGTRLTVL.

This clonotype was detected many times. The CDR3 DNA is TGTGCCAGCAGCTTAGAGGCAGCCTCCTATGGCTACACCTTC. Its translation is CASSLEAASYGYTF. The V and J genes are TRBV11-2 and TRBJ1-2; D gene ambiguous. V was pared by 0 bases and J by 4 bases, with 9 bases between. CDR3 length equals 14 residues. The germline V gene encodes CDR1 SGHAT and CDR2 FQNNGV.

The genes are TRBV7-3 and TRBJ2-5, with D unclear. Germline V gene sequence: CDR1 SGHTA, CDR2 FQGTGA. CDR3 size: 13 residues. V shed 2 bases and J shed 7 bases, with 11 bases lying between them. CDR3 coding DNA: TGTGCCAGCAGCTTAGAGGTTAAGGGGACCCAGTACTTC. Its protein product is CASSLEVKGTQYF.

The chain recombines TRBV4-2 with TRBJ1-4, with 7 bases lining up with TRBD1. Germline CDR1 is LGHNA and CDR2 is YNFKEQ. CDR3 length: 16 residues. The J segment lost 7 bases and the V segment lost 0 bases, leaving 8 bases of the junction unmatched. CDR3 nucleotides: TGTGCCAGCAGCCAAGATAGAGGGGGCTGGGGTGAAAAACTGTTTTTT. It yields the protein CASSQDRGGWGEKLFF.

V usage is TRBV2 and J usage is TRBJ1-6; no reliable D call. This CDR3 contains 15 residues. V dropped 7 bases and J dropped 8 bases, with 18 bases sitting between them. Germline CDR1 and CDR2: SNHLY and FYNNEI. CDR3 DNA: TGTGCCAGCACTGAGGACGGACGCGTGGATTCACCCCTCCACTTT. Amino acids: CASTEDGRVDSPLHF.